This T cell receptor (beta chain) was retrieved from a study of a mutant IDH1 vaccine in newly diagnosed glioma. Study context: Patients began vaccination 4-6 weeks after radiotherapy alone, or with temozolomide cycles. Standard pretreatment was either radiotherapy, temozolomide, or, for most, radiochemotherapy with temozolomide.

Some clones are missing from TCRdb's copy, which holds only in-frame ones; the method was immunoSEQ multiplex PCR. Here the sample spans around 70,000 clones, about 88% being singletons. A note on this clone: Its antigen is as yet unknown.

CDR1 and CDR2 (germline): SGHTA, FQGNSA. V was shortened by 4 bases and J by 5 bases, with 8 bases between the two germline ends. This CDR3 region has 12 residues. Time point given: week 35, safety follow-up. Doses comprised 300 ug of mutant IDH1 20-mer peptide each, plus topical imiquimod. This sequence was found in a man aged 25-45 years with glioma. The specimen was PBMCs, collected from a glioma patient whose treatment included an IDH1 peptide vaccine. The V call is TRBV7-2, the J call TRBJ2-5; D remains unclear. The CDR3 DNA follows: TGTGCCAGCAGCTCCGTCGACGAGACCCAGTACTTC. Protein sequence: CASSSVDETQYF.